The next 7 T cell receptor beta chains were all read from a single sample in a study of cytotoxic CD8 clonotypes in ibrutinib-treated CLL. Profiled with immunoSEQ multiplex PCR; TCRdb holds only in-frame clones, not every one. Of 45,000 or so clones listed, roughly three quarters are singletons. Sequencing used PBMCs, obtained after 12 months of ibrutinib treatment. The source is a human donor with chronic lymphocytic leukemia.

J is TRBJ2-1 and V is TRBV18, with 11 bases identical to TRBD2. In germline, CDR1 is KGHSH, CDR2 LQKENI. Trimming at V came to 3 bases and at J to 1 base, leaving 2 bases not matched to a gene. This CDR3 is built from 16 residues. The CDR3: CASSPLAGGSYNEQFF. As DNA, the CDR3 is TGTGCCAGCTCACCCCTAGCGGGAGGATCCTACAATGAGCAGTTCTTC.

V is TRBV10-1 and J is TRBJ2-7, with D possibly matching TRBD2 (6 bases). Germline CDR1 reads WNHNN; CDR2 reads SYGVQD (reference sequence). V dropped 0 bases and J dropped 6 bases, with 15 bases sitting between them. The CDR3 is 15 amino acids. The chain's CDR3 is CASSESPRMRGEQYF. The CDR3 DNA reads as TGCGCCAGCAGTGAGTCGCCCCGCATGCGGGGCGAGCAGTACTTC.

This clone has a handful of counts. The chain uses TRBV27 and TRBJ2-4, with D perhaps matching TRBD2 (6 bases). Germline V gene data show CDR1 as MNHEY and CDR2 as SMNVEV (reference sequence). Trimming removed 6 bases from V and 5 bases from J, with 11 bases in between. CDR3 size: 13 residues. DNA for the CDR3: TGTGCCAGCAGCCTCACGGGGGAAAACATTCAGTACTTC. Translation gives CASSLTGENIQYF.

The V call is TRBV9, the J call TRBJ2-3; D is unclear. V dropped 3 bases and J dropped 2 bases, with 16 bases sitting between them. CDR1 and CDR2 from the germline V gene are SGDLS and YYNGEE. This CDR3 is built from 16 residues. The CDR3 nucleotides read TGTGCCAGCAGCGAAGTCGCCGGTCCCCCCACAGATACGCAGTATTTT. This codes for CASSEVAGPPTDTQYF.

The chain is built from TRBV5-5 and TRBJ2-1; TRBD2 agrees at 8 bases. CDR1 is SGHKS and CDR2 is YYEKEE in the germline V gene (reference sequence). This CDR3 spans 15 amino acids. The V gene end was trimmed by 2 bases and the J gene end by 4 bases; junction bases not matched to a gene: 5. Here the CDR3 reads CASSFVVAGYNEQFF. Written as DNA, the CDR3 is TGTGCCAGCAGCTTCGTGGTAGCGGGGTACAATGAGCAGTTCTTC.

The CDR3 here is CASKKAEFGTQYF. CDR3 in DNA: TGTGCCAGCAAAAAGGCAGAGTTCGGGACCCAGTACTTC. This chain uses TRBV5-8 with TRBJ2-5; the D is unclear. The CDR3 runs to 13 residues. Trimming cost V 6 bases and J 7 bases, with 16 bases left between them. Germline CDR1 is SGHTS and CDR2 is YDEGEE.

The chain recombines TRBV29-1 with TRBJ1-2, with a possible D match to TRBD1 (5 bases). There are 13 residues in the CDR3. V was clipped by 5 bases and J by 7 bases, with 17 bases between them. Germline V lookup: CDR1 SQVTM, CDR2 ANQGSEA. CDR3 sequence (DNA): TGCAGCGTTCCCGACAGTCTCAAAATTGGCTACACCTTC. This sequence encodes CSVPDSLKIGYTF.